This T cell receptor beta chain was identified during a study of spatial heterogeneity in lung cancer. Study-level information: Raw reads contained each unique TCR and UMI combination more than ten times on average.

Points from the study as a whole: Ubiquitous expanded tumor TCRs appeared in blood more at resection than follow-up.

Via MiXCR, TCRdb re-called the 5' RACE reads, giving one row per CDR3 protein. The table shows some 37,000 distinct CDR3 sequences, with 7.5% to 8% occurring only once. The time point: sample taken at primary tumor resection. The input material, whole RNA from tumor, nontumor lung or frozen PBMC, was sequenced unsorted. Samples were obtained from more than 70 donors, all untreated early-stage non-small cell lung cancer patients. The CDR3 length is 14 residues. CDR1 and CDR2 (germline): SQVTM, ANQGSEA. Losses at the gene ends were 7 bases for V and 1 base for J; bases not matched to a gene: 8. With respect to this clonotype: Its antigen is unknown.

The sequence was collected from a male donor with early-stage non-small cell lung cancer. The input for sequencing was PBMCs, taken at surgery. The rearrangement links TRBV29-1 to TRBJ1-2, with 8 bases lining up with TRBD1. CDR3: CSALTGDFNYGYTF. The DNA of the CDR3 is TGCAGCGCCCTGACAGGGGATTTTAACTATGGCTACACCTTC.